The rows below give T cell receptor beta chains drawn from one sample of a study of blood T cell repertoires in COVID-19. TCRdb's copy holds only in-frame clones and misses some; the assay was immunoSEQ multiplex PCR. The sample contains 150,000 to 200,000 clones, over 75% of which appear only once. Sequenced material: peripheral blood. Receptors originate from a human donor in a cohort sampled during active COVID-19. CDR3s include the opening cysteine and the closing phenylalanine or tryptophan. A D gene is named only where the DNA matches it firmly. Clone size is shown for a subset of rows, as once, few, many or a class of expanded clone.

clone size: -
J gene: TRBJ2-1
V gene: TRBV30
D gene: -
CDR3 protein: CAWSGDSEQFF
CDR3 DNA: TGTGCCTGGAGTGGTGACAGCGAGCAGTTCTTC

clone size: -
J gene: TRBJ1-2
V gene: TRBV12-5
D gene: TRBD1
CDR3 protein: CASGPGDRGDGYTF
CDR3 DNA: TGTGCTAGTGGTCCAGGCGACAGGGGGGATGGCTACACCTTC

clone size: -
J gene: TRBJ2-5
V gene: TRBV5-1
D gene: TRBD1
CDR3 protein: CASSYTGGARETQYF
CDR3 DNA: TGCGCCAGCAGCTACACAGGGGGCGCACGAGAGACCCAGTACTTC

clone size: -
J gene: TRBJ2-5
V gene: TRBV19
D gene: TRBD2
CDR3 protein: CASSISGLAGLQETQYF
CDR3 DNA: TGTGCCAGTAGTATATCCGGACTAGCGGGACTCCAAGAGACCCAGTACTTC

clone size: once
J gene: TRBJ2-5
V gene: TRBV9
D gene: TRBD1
CDR3 protein: CASSGQGGETQYF
CDR3 DNA: TGTGCCAGCAGCGGACAGGGCGGAGAGACCCAGTACTTC

clone size: -
J gene: TRBJ2-5
V gene: TRBV5-1
D gene: -
CDR3 protein: CASTPGEETQYF
CDR3 DNA: TGCGCCAGCACGCCGGGGGAGGAGACCCAGTACTTC

clone size: -
J gene: TRBJ1-2
V gene: TRBV10-3
D gene: TRBD1
CDR3 protein: CAIKGQDRVYGYTF
CDR3 DNA: TGTGCCATCAAAGGACAGGATCGGGTCTATGGCTACACCTTC

clone size: -
J gene: TRBJ2-7
V gene: TRBV29-1
D gene: -
CDR3 protein: CSAASLASHEQYF
CDR3 DNA: TGCAGCGCCGCAAGTTTGGCATCCCACGAGCAGTACTTC

clone size: -
J gene: TRBJ2-7
V gene: TRBV15
D gene: TRBD1
CDR3 protein: CATSRVGTGIYEQYF
CDR3 DNA: TGTGCCACCAGCAGAGTTGGGACAGGGATTTACGAGCAGTACTTC

clone size: -
J gene: TRBJ2-2
V gene: TRBV6-1
D gene: -
CDR3 protein: CASSEGPGSNTGELFF
CDR3 DNA: TGTGCCAGCAGTGAAGGGCCAGGATCGAACACCGGGGAGCTGTTTTTT

clone size: -
J gene: TRBJ2-6
V gene: TRBV28
D gene: -
CDR3 protein: CASSLILGDNEISGANVLTF
CDR3 DNA: TGTGCCAGCAGTTTAATTCTTGGGGACAACGAAATCTCTGGGGCCAACGTCCTGACTTTC

clone size: -
J gene: TRBJ2-1
V gene: TRBV14
D gene: -
CDR3 protein: CASSQTKVEQFF
CDR3 DNA: TGTGCCAGCAGCCAGACTAAGGTTGAGCAGTTCTTC

clone size: -
J gene: TRBJ2-2
V gene: TRBV7-2
D gene: -
CDR3 protein: CASSLVARSGELFF
CDR3 DNA: TGTGCCAGCAGCTTGGTAGCTCGTTCCGGGGAGCTGTTTTTT

clone size: -
J gene: TRBJ1-2
V gene: TRBV28
D gene: TRBD1
CDR3 protein: CASIGTELYGYTF
CDR3 DNA: TGTGCCAGCATTGGGACAGAGCTCTATGGCTACACCTTC

clone size: -
J gene: TRBJ2-3
V gene: TRBV6-1
D gene: TRBD2
CDR3 protein: CASSETSGGADTQYF
CDR3 DNA: TGTGCCAGCAGTGAGACTAGCGGGGGGGCAGATACGCAGTATTTT

clone size: once
J gene: TRBJ1-2
V gene: TRBV19
D gene: -
CDR3 protein: CASSIPRGQYYGYTF
CDR3 DNA: TGTGCCAGTAGTATCCCACGCGGACAGTACTATGGCTACACCTTC

clone size: -
J gene: TRBJ2-3
V gene: TRBV7-2
D gene: -
CDR3 protein: CASSYYSVDTQYF
CDR3 DNA: TGTGCCAGCAGCTACTATAGCGTAGATACGCAGTATTTT

clone size: -
J gene: TRBJ2-5
V gene: TRBV7-2
D gene: TRBD2
CDR3 protein: CASSLRASGQETQYF
CDR3 DNA: TGTGCCAGCAGCCTAAGGGCTAGCGGACAAGAGACCCAGTACTTC

clone size: -
J gene: TRBJ2-7
V gene: TRBV28
D gene: -
CDR3 protein: CASSLQWSSYEQYF
CDR3 DNA: TGTGCCAGCAGTTTACAGTGGTCAAGCTACGAGCAGTACTTC

clone size: once
J gene: TRBJ1-1
V gene: TRBV19
D gene: -
CDR3 protein: CASSMQYTEAFF
CDR3 DNA: TGTGCCAGTAGTATGCAGTACACTGAAGCTTTCTTT

clone size: -
J gene: TRBJ2-2
V gene: TRBV5-5
D gene: TRBD2
CDR3 protein: CASSQSGTYTGELFF
CDR3 DNA: TGTGCCAGCAGCCAAAGCGGGACCTACACCGGGGAGCTGTTTTTT

clone size: -
J gene: TRBJ1-2
V gene: TRBV2
D gene: TRBD1
CDR3 protein: CASIGTGIGIAYTF
CDR3 DNA: TGTGCCAGCATTGGGACAGGGATCGGGATCGCCTACACCTTC

clone size: -
J gene: TRBJ1-4
V gene: TRBV7-7
D gene: -
CDR3 protein: CASSLESGSNEKLFF
CDR3 DNA: TGTGCCAGCAGCTTAGAAAGCGGGTCTAATGAAAAACTGTTTTTT

clone size: -
J gene: TRBJ2-5
V gene: TRBV5-5
D gene: -
CDR3 protein: CASSLVVRNQETQYF
CDR3 DNA: TGTGCCAGCAGCTTGGTGGTCAGAAACCAAGAGACCCAGTACTTC

clone size: -
J gene: TRBJ1-5
V gene: TRBV2
D gene: TRBD1
CDR3 protein: CASSALGQGERQPQHF
CDR3 DNA: TGTGCCAGCAGTGCTCTAGGACAGGGGGAGAGGCAGCCCCAGCATTTT

clone size: -
J gene: TRBJ1-1
V gene: TRBV6-5
D gene: -
CDR3 protein: CASSLTLQVVTEAFF
CDR3 DNA: TGTGCCAGCAGTTTGACCTTACAGGTAGTCACTGAAGCTTTCTTT

clone size: -
J gene: TRBJ1-2
V gene: TRBV18
D gene: TRBD1
CDR3 protein: CASSPPRDRGRSNYGYTF
CDR3 DNA: TGTGCCAGCTCACCACCCAGAGACAGGGGGCGATCTAACTATGGCTACACCTTC

clone size: -
J gene: TRBJ2-7
V gene: TRBV2
D gene: -
CDR3 protein: CASSVESSYEQYF
CDR3 DNA: TGTGCCAGCAGTGTTGAGAGCTCCTACGAGCAGTACTTC

clone size: -
J gene: TRBJ1-6
V gene: TRBV18
D gene: -
CDR3 protein: CASSPPSPVATSPLHF
CDR3 DNA: TGTGCCAGCTCACCACCAAGTCCAGTAGCGACTTCACCCCTCCACTTT

clone size: -
J gene: TRBJ2-3
V gene: TRBV6-2/TRBV6-3
D gene: -
CDR3 protein: CASSSTTTFTDTQYF
CDR3 DNA: TGTGCCAGCAGTTCTACGACTACATTCACAGATACGCAGTATTTT

clone size: -
J gene: TRBJ2-5
V gene: TRBV9
D gene: TRBD1
CDR3 protein: CASSVDVGQGQETQYF
CDR3 DNA: TGTGCCAGCAGCGTAGATGTGGGACAGGGTCAAGAGACCCAGTACTTC